These T cell receptor beta chains were read from a single sample in a study of regulatory T cells in long-lasting Graves disease. TCRdb ran MiXCR on the multiplex PCR reads and lists one entry per CDR3 protein. The data contain over 400,000 distinct CDR3 sequences, 14% of them seen just once; the ten biggest clones take up over 15%. These data also featured in a second study, about T cells in Graves' hyperthyroidism and ophthalmopathy.

Sequenced material: peripheral blood mononuclear cells (PBMCs), taken at new diagnosis, from a patient treated with antithyroid drugs. The receptors derive from a woman aged 50 to 60 with Graves disease. Each CDR3 is given with its conserved first and last residue. The order of the fields is J gene, V gene, D gene, clone size, CDR3 DNA, CDR3 protein. D genes are given only for firm matches. Clone size is given for some rows only: seen once, a few or many times, or a class if the clone is expanded.

J gene: TRBJ2-1
V gene: TRBV7-9
D gene: TRBD2
clone size: many
CDR3 DNA: TGTGCCAGCAGCGGTCTAGCGGTGGGGTCCTACAATGAGCAGTTCTTC
CDR3 protein: CASSGLAVGSYNEQFF

J gene: TRBJ2-2
V gene: TRBV7-2
D gene: .
clone size: many
CDR3 DNA: TGTGCCAGCAGCTTAAGGAGGGGCCGGAACACCGGGGAGCTGTTTTTT
CDR3 protein: CASSLRRGRNTGELFF

J gene: TRBJ1-2
V gene: TRBV9
D gene: .
clone size: many
CDR3 DNA: TGTGCCAGCAGCGTAGAAGAGAACTATGGCTACACCTTC
CDR3 protein: CASSVEENYGYTF

J gene: TRBJ2-7
V gene: TRBV20-1
D gene: .
clone size: many
CDR3 DNA: TGCAGTGCTAGGAGGGCAGGGCCCTACGAGCAGTACTTC
CDR3 protein: CSARRAGPYEQYF

J gene: TRBJ2-1
V gene: TRBV7-9
D gene: .
clone size: many
CDR3 DNA: TGTGCCAGCAGCCTAATGGAGGGATGGAATGAGCAGTTCTTC
CDR3 protein: CASSLMEGWNEQFF

J gene: TRBJ2-3
V gene: TRBV12-5
D gene: TRBD2
clone size: many
CDR3 DNA: TGTGCTAGTGCCCCAGGACTAGCGGCCACAGATACGCAGTATTTT
CDR3 protein: CASAPGLAATDTQYF

J gene: TRBJ1-3
V gene: TRBV28
D gene: TRBD1
clone size: .
CDR3 DNA: TGTGCCACGTCCAGGGGGCCTGCGGGAAACACCATATATTTT
CDR3 protein: CATSRGPAGNTIYF

J gene: TRBJ2-1
V gene: TRBV28
D gene: .
clone size: many
CDR3 DNA: TGTGCCAGCAGCCCGCGGACGGGGGTTCAAATCTACAATGAGCAGTTCTTC
CDR3 protein: CASSPRTGVQIYNEQFF

J gene: TRBJ2-6
V gene: TRBV7-8
D gene: .
clone size: .
CDR3 DNA: TGTGCCAGCAGCTTTGCCCCTTCGGGGGTAGGTAGCTCTGGGGCCAACGTCCTGACTTTC
CDR3 protein: CASSFAPSGVGSSGANVLTF

J gene: TRBJ2-2
V gene: TRBV5-8
D gene: TRBD1
clone size: many
CDR3 DNA: TGTGCCAGCAGCCCTTTACGGACAGGGCAGGAGCTGTTTTTT
CDR3 protein: CASSPLRTGQELFF

J gene: TRBJ2-5
V gene: TRBV5-1
D gene: TRBD2
clone size: few
CDR3 DNA: TGCGCCAGCACCCTGGGGGGGGTCCAAGAGACCCAGTACTTC
CDR3 protein: CASTLGGVQETQYF

J gene: TRBJ2-3
V gene: TRBV12-3/TRBV12-4
D gene: TRBD2
clone size: many
CDR3 DNA: TGTGCCAGCAAAGAGGCTAGCGGGAGGGCCAGAGATACGCAGTATTTT
CDR3 protein: CASKEASGRARDTQYF

J gene: TRBJ2-7
V gene: TRBV2
D gene: .
clone size: many
CDR3 DNA: TGTGCCAGCAGCGACAGGGACACCGGGGGCGAGCAGTACTTC
CDR3 protein: CASSDRDTGGEQYF

J gene: TRBJ2-3
V gene: TRBV30
D gene: .
clone size: .
CDR3 DNA: TGTGCCTGGAGTGACCCCGCAGATACGCAGTATTTT
CDR3 protein: CAWSDPADTQYF

J gene: TRBJ1-1
V gene: TRBV4-1
D gene: .
clone size: many
CDR3 DNA: TGCGCCAGCAGCCAAGATAGGGGTGATGAAGCTTTCTTT
CDR3 protein: CASSQDRGDEAFF

J gene: TRBJ2-3
V gene: TRBV24-1
D gene: .
clone size: few
CDR3 DNA: TGTGCCACCAGAGATAACAGCCAGCATACGCAGTATTTT
CDR3 protein: CATRDNSQHTQYF

J gene: TRBJ2-1
V gene: TRBV20-1
D gene: TRBD2
clone size: many
CDR3 DNA: TGCAGTGCTAGGGGCGGGAGGAACAACAATGAGCAGTTCTTC
CDR3 protein: CSARGGRNNNEQFF

J gene: TRBJ2-2
V gene: TRBV9
D gene: TRBD2
clone size: many
CDR3 DNA: TGTGCCAGCAGCGTAGCTCCCGGGCGGGAGAGCACCGGGGAGCTGTTTTTT
CDR3 protein: CASSVAPGRESTGELFF

J gene: TRBJ2-3
V gene: TRBV29-1
D gene: TRBD1
clone size: many
CDR3 DNA: TGCAGCGCCGCAAGGGACAGGGGGGTAGATACGCAGTATTTT
CDR3 protein: CSAARDRGVDTQYF

J gene: TRBJ2-4
V gene: TRBV27
D gene: .
clone size: few
CDR3 DNA: TGTGCCAGCAGTTTAGTGCCTGTATCCTCGGTGAGGAACATTCAGTACTTC
CDR3 protein: CASSLVPVSSVRNIQYF

J gene: TRBJ1-5
V gene: TRBV18
D gene: TRBD1
clone size: many
CDR3 DNA: TGTGCCAGCTCACCACCCGGGACAGGGAATCAGCCCCAGCATTTT
CDR3 protein: CASSPPGTGNQPQHF

J gene: TRBJ2-5
V gene: TRBV18
D gene: .
clone size: many
CDR3 DNA: TGTGCCAGCTCACGCACCGGGACTCAACAAGAGACCCAGTACTTC
CDR3 protein: CASSRTGTQQETQYF

J gene: TRBJ2-1
V gene: TRBV3-1
D gene: .
clone size: .
CDR3 DNA: TGTGCCAGCAGCCAGACAGGCTCCTACGAGCAGTTCTTC
CDR3 protein: CASSQTGSYEQFF

J gene: TRBJ2-7
V gene: TRBV3-1
D gene: TRBD1
clone size: few
CDR3 DNA: TGTGCCAGCAGCATTCGCCCGGGACAGGGATCCTACGAGCAGTACTTC
CDR3 protein: CASSIRPGQGSYEQYF

J gene: TRBJ2-1
V gene: TRBV6-2/TRBV6-3
D gene: .
clone size: few
CDR3 DNA: TGTGCCAGCAGTGAAACCCCTAAGGGTTACAATGAGCAGTTCTTC
CDR3 protein: CASSETPKGYNEQFF

J gene: TRBJ1-3
V gene: TRBV5-5
D gene: .
clone size: .
CDR3 DNA: TGTGCCAGCAGCTTGGGGACCCTGAGATCTGGAAACACCATATATTTT
CDR3 protein: CASSLGTLRSGNTIYF

J gene: TRBJ1-6
V gene: TRBV6-5
D gene: .
clone size: many
CDR3 DNA: TGTGCCAGCAGTTACTCGGAAGCGGGCCATTCACCCCTCCACTTT
CDR3 protein: CASSYSEAGHSPLHF

J gene: TRBJ2-1
V gene: TRBV29-1
D gene: .
clone size: many
CDR3 DNA: TGCAGCGGGAAGAGGGCTAGCGATTCAAACGATGAGCAGTTCTTC
CDR3 protein: CSGKRASDSNDEQFF

J gene: TRBJ2-6
V gene: TRBV7-9
D gene: .
clone size: many
CDR3 DNA: TGTGCCAGCAGCTCTACCCCCGTCTCTGGGGCCAACGTCCTGACTTTC
CDR3 protein: CASSSTPVSGANVLTF

J gene: TRBJ2-5
V gene: TRBV12-3/TRBV12-4
D gene: .
clone size: many
CDR3 DNA: TGTGCCAGCAGTTTGAGGCTCGGGGAAGAGACCCAGTACTTC
CDR3 protein: CASSLRLGEETQYF

J gene: TRBJ2-2
V gene: TRBV19
D gene: TRBD1
clone size: .
CDR3 DNA: TGTGCCAGTAGTAGAGTTTTGGGACAGAGCACCGGGGAGCTGTTTTTT
CDR3 protein: CASSRVLGQSTGELFF

J gene: TRBJ2-7
V gene: TRBV28
D gene: .
clone size: many
CDR3 DNA: TGTGCCAGCGGTGGGGGGAACGCCTACGAGCAGTACTTC
CDR3 protein: CASGGGNAYEQYF

J gene: TRBJ1-3
V gene: TRBV2
D gene: .
clone size: .
CDR3 DNA: TGTGCCAGCAGGGGCACAGACTCTGGAAACACCATATATTTT
CDR3 protein: CASRGTDSGNTIYF

J gene: TRBJ2-1
V gene: TRBV6-2/TRBV6-3
D gene: .
clone size: many
CDR3 DNA: TGTGCCAGCAGTCAAAACTTTTGGGGGAACAATGAGCAGTTCTTC
CDR3 protein: CASSQNFWGNNEQFF

J gene: TRBJ1-5
V gene: TRBV28
D gene: TRBD1
clone size: many
CDR3 DNA: TGTGCCAGCAGGAAGGGGACAGTAACTTATAGCAATCAGCCCCAGCATTTT
CDR3 protein: CASRKGTVTYSNQPQHF

J gene: TRBJ2-7
V gene: TRBV7-2
D gene: .
clone size: .
CDR3 DNA: TGTGCCAGCAGCTTAGCGCTCAGGGGGGGATACGAGCAGTACTTC
CDR3 protein: CASSLALRGGYEQYF

J gene: TRBJ2-2
V gene: TRBV24-1
D gene: .
clone size: many
CDR3 DNA: TGTGCCACCAGTGATGTGGGCCTCGGCACCGGGGAGCTGTTTTTT
CDR3 protein: CATSDVGLGTGELFF

J gene: TRBJ1-2
V gene: TRBV5-5
D gene: TRBD1
clone size: .
CDR3 DNA: TGTGCCAGCAGCACCCGGGACAGATTTGGCTACACCTTC
CDR3 protein: CASSTRDRFGYTF

J gene: TRBJ1-6
V gene: TRBV3-1
D gene: TRBD1
clone size: .
CDR3 DNA: TGTGCCAGCAGCCAAGGGACAGGGCTTAATTCACCCCTCCACTTT
CDR3 protein: CASSQGTGLNSPLHF

J gene: TRBJ1-2
V gene: TRBV27
D gene: TRBD1
clone size: many
CDR3 DNA: TGTGCCAGCAGGCGGACAGGGGGCGTCAAAGATGGCTACACCTTC
CDR3 protein: CASRRTGGVKDGYTF

J gene: TRBJ1-1
V gene: TRBV29-1
D gene: .
clone size: many
CDR3 DNA: TGCAGCGTTGAAGAAGCTACGGAAGCTTTCTTT
CDR3 protein: CSVEEATEAFF

J gene: TRBJ2-7
V gene: TRBV10-3
D gene: TRBD1
clone size: many
CDR3 DNA: TGTGCCATCAGTCGACAGGGACCGTCCTACGAGCAGTACTTC
CDR3 protein: CAISRQGPSYEQYF

J gene: TRBJ2-2
V gene: TRBV19
D gene: TRBD2
clone size: many
CDR3 DNA: TGTGCCAGTAGTAGGGCTAGCGGAGCTACCGGGGAGCTGTTTTTT
CDR3 protein: CASSRASGATGELFF

J gene: TRBJ1-3
V gene: TRBV28
D gene: TRBD1
clone size: many
CDR3 DNA: TGTGCCAGCAGTCGGACAGGGATAGGCTCTGGAAACACCATATATTTT
CDR3 protein: CASSRTGIGSGNTIYF

J gene: TRBJ1-6
V gene: TRBV28
D gene: .
clone size: .
CDR3 DNA: TGTGCCAGCAGTTTTGCGGGAAGCTCCTATAATTCACCCCTCCACTTT
CDR3 protein: CASSFAGSSYNSPLHF

J gene: TRBJ1-3
V gene: TRBV3-1
D gene: .
clone size: .
CDR3 DNA: TGTGCCAGCAGCCGATCGGGAAACTCTGGAAACACCATATATTTT
CDR3 protein: CASSRSGNSGNTIYF

J gene: TRBJ2-7
V gene: TRBV18
D gene: TRBD2
clone size: few
CDR3 DNA: TGTGCCAGCTCACCAACACAGGCTGGGGGGGATGAGCAGTACTTC
CDR3 protein: CASSPTQAGGDEQYF

J gene: TRBJ1-3
V gene: TRBV20-1
D gene: TRBD1
clone size: few
CDR3 DNA: TGCAGTGCTAGGACAGGGGGGCCTGGAAACACCATATATTTT
CDR3 protein: CSARTGGPGNTIYF